Listed below are T cell receptor beta chains from one sample, sequenced in a study of blood T cell repertoires in COVID-19. Here immunoSEQ multiplex PCR was the method, and the copy in TCRdb shows in-frame clones only, minus some. The sample shows a few hundred thousand clones, around 83% of them seen only once. The sequencing input was PBMCs or T cells enriched from blood (not recorded which). These receptors were obtained from a woman between 45 and 65 years old who had recovered from COVID-19. CDR3s include the opening cysteine and the closing phenylalanine or tryptophan. Each record gives: J gene, clone size, D gene, V gene, CDR3 protein, CDR3 DNA. The D gene is left open where the match is weak. Only part of the rows carry a size: once, few, many, or a class if the clone is expanded.

j_call: TRBJ1-4; clone_size: NA; d_call: TRBD1; v_call: TRBV19; cdr3_aa: CASSMNRGEKLFF; cdr3_nt: TGTGCCAGTAGTATGAACAGGGGTGAAAAACTGTTTTTT
j_call: TRBJ2-2; clone_size: NA; d_call: TRBD1; v_call: TRBV30; cdr3_aa: CAWSPRQGPNTGELFF; cdr3_nt: TGTGCCTGGAGCCCCAGACAGGGGCCCAACACCGGGGAGCTGTTTTTT
j_call: TRBJ1-2; clone_size: NA; d_call: TRBD1; v_call: TRBV19; cdr3_aa: CASSAQTGLYGYTF; cdr3_nt: TGTGCCAGTAGTGCTCAGACAGGGCTCTATGGCTACACCTTC
j_call: TRBJ2-1; clone_size: NA; d_call: NA; v_call: TRBV20-1; cdr3_aa: CSASGNNEQFF; cdr3_nt: TGCAGTGCTAGCGGGAACAATGAGCAGTTCTTC
j_call: TRBJ1-1; clone_size: NA; d_call: NA; v_call: TRBV4-3; cdr3_aa: CASSQSETGSYEAFF; cdr3_nt: TGCGCCAGCAGCCAATCGGAAACAGGGTCGTATGAAGCTTTCTTT
j_call: TRBJ1-4; clone_size: NA; d_call: TRBD1; v_call: TRBV25-1; cdr3_aa: CATSPGTGAFDEKLFF; cdr3_nt: TGTGCCACCAGTCCCGGGACAGGGGCGTTTGACGAAAAACTGTTTTTT
j_call: TRBJ2-3; clone_size: NA; d_call: NA; v_call: TRBV5-1; cdr3_aa: CASSLVSKAGIADTQYF; cdr3_nt: TGCGCCAGCAGCTTGGTCTCTAAGGCAGGGATCGCAGATACGCAGTATTTT
j_call: TRBJ1-1; clone_size: NA; d_call: TRBD1; v_call: TRBV7-3; cdr3_aa: CASSPDRGRLAFF; cdr3_nt: TGTGCCAGCAGCCCAGACAGGGGGCGACTAGCTTTCTTT
j_call: TRBJ1-1; clone_size: NA; d_call: NA; v_call: TRBV19; cdr3_aa: CASSIPKGDGTEAFF; cdr3_nt: TGTGCCAGTAGTATACCGAAGGGGGATGGCACTGAAGCTTTCTTT
j_call: TRBJ1-1; clone_size: NA; d_call: NA; v_call: TRBV19; cdr3_aa: CASSRQNMNTEAFF; cdr3_nt: TGTGCCAGTAGTAGACAGAACATGAACACTGAAGCTTTCTTT
j_call: TRBJ2-1; clone_size: once; d_call: NA; v_call: TRBV28; cdr3_aa: CASSLWGRQGGHNEQFF; cdr3_nt: TGTGCCAGCAGTTTATGGGGCCGCCAGGGTGGGCACAATGAGCAGTTCTTC
j_call: TRBJ1-3; clone_size: NA; d_call: NA; v_call: TRBV4-3; cdr3_aa: CASSQDLDSSGNTIYF; cdr3_nt: TGCGCCAGCAGCCAAGATCTTGATAGCTCTGGAAACACCATATATTTT
j_call: TRBJ2-7; clone_size: once; d_call: TRBD2; v_call: TRBV30; cdr3_aa: CAWSLLAGSYEQYF; cdr3_nt: TGTGCCTGGAGCCTCCTAGCGGGCTCCTACGAGCAGTACTTC
j_call: TRBJ1-5; clone_size: NA; d_call: TRBD1; v_call: TRBV4-1; cdr3_aa: CASSPHPRGNQPQHF; cdr3_nt: TGCGCCAGCAGCCCACACCCCAGGGGGAATCAGCCCCAGCATTTT
j_call: TRBJ2-2; clone_size: NA; d_call: NA; v_call: TRBV27; cdr3_aa: CASSLARNTGELFF; cdr3_nt: TGTGCCAGCAGTTTGGCCCGGAACACCGGGGAGCTGTTTTTT
j_call: TRBJ1-6; clone_size: NA; d_call: NA; v_call: TRBV3-1/TRBV3-2; cdr3_aa: CASSQMSRDVPLHF; cdr3_nt: TGTGCCAGCAGCCAAATGTCCAGGGATGTACCCCTCCACTTT
j_call: TRBJ1-1; clone_size: NA; d_call: TRBD1; v_call: TRBV5-6; cdr3_aa: CASSVGQGVTEAFF; cdr3_nt: TGTGCCAGCAGCGTCGGACAGGGAGTCACTGAAGCTTTCTTT
j_call: TRBJ1-2; clone_size: once; d_call: NA; v_call: TRBV19; cdr3_aa: CASSSPGTLVSNYGYTF; cdr3_nt: TGTGCCAGTAGCTCCCCCGGGACACTTGTCTCTAACTATGGCTACACCTTC
j_call: TRBJ2-7; clone_size: NA; d_call: NA; v_call: TRBV27; cdr3_aa: CASSTTYSSYEQYF; cdr3_nt: TGTGCCAGCAGTACGACTTATAGCTCCTACGAGCAGTACTTC
j_call: TRBJ1-5; clone_size: NA; d_call: TRBD1; v_call: TRBV27; cdr3_aa: CASSPQTGGSNQPQHF; cdr3_nt: TGTGCCAGCAGCCCACAGACAGGGGGATCCAATCAGCCCCAGCATTTT
j_call: TRBJ1-2; clone_size: NA; d_call: NA; v_call: TRBV29-1; cdr3_aa: CSVEPPGRYGYTF; cdr3_nt: TGCAGCGTTGAACCCCCGGGGAGGTATGGCTACACCTTC
j_call: TRBJ1-2; clone_size: NA; d_call: NA; v_call: TRBV5-6; cdr3_aa: CASSRTVRGGYTF; cdr3_nt: TGTGCCAGCAGCCGGACAGTACGTGGCGGCTACACCTTC
j_call: TRBJ2-1; clone_size: once; d_call: NA; v_call: TRBV4-3; cdr3_aa: CASSQDRSIRGNEQFF; cdr3_nt: TGCGCCAGCAGCCAAGATAGGTCGATTCGGGGAAATGAGCAGTTCTTC
j_call: TRBJ1-4; clone_size: NA; d_call: NA; v_call: TRBV19; cdr3_aa: CASTPPGGQGEKLFF; cdr3_nt: TGTGCCAGTACCCCGCCCGGGGGGCAAGGTGAAAAACTGTTTTTT
j_call: TRBJ2-1; clone_size: NA; d_call: NA; v_call: TRBV4-3; cdr3_aa: CASSQDVADRPIPNEQFF; cdr3_nt: TGCGCCAGCAGCCAAGACGTCGCCGACAGGCCAATCCCCAATGAGCAGTTCTTC
j_call: TRBJ1-5; clone_size: few; d_call: NA; v_call: TRBV4-1; cdr3_aa: CASSQGAGIQPQHF; cdr3_nt: TGCGCCAGCAGCCAAGGAGCGGGTATTCAGCCCCAGCATTTT
j_call: TRBJ2-7; clone_size: NA; d_call: NA; v_call: TRBV7-2; cdr3_aa: CASSSMDGVGYEQYF; cdr3_nt: TGTGCCAGCAGCTCAATGGACGGGGTAGGCTACGAGCAGTACTTC
j_call: TRBJ1-1; clone_size: NA; d_call: NA; v_call: TRBV7-2; cdr3_aa: CASSLLRGTEAFF; cdr3_nt: TGTGCCAGCAGCTTATTGCGCGGGACTGAAGCTTTCTTT
j_call: TRBJ2-1; clone_size: few; d_call: NA; v_call: TRBV27; cdr3_aa: CASRTIADYNEQFF; cdr3_nt: TGTGCCAGCAGAACTATTGCTGACTACAATGAGCAGTTCTTC
j_call: TRBJ1-1; clone_size: once; d_call: NA; v_call: TRBV20-1; cdr3_aa: CSARRQVEAFF; cdr3_nt: TGCAGTGCTAGAAGACAGGTTGAAGCTTTCTTT
j_call: TRBJ1-2; clone_size: NA; d_call: NA; v_call: TRBV11-2; cdr3_aa: CASSLDRAYGYTF; cdr3_nt: TGTGCCAGCAGCTTAGACAGGGCATATGGCTACACCTTC